What follows are 12 T cell receptor beta chains derived from one specimen sequenced in a study of identical twins. Via MiXCR, TCRdb re-called the 5' RACE reads, giving one row per CDR3 protein. This table holds approximately 260,000 distinct CDR3 sequences, about 8.9% found once. The sample was also reused in another study, on yellow fever vaccine responses in identical twins.

The sample consisted of CD8+ T cells sorted from blood. These receptors were taken from a woman younger than 35 in good health.

This clonotype turned up a few times. The rearrangement links TRBV11-2 to TRBJ1-6, with D possibly matching TRBD1 (6 bases). The CDR3 length is 18 residues. Between the trimmed V and J ends, which lost 3 bases and 4 bases, there was a span of 19 bases. Germline V gene lookup returns CDR1 SGHAT and CDR2 FQNNGV. The CDR3 region has the DNA TGTGCCAGCAGCTTCCCCCCCACAGGGACCTCGTATAATTCACCCCTCCACTTT. Encoded protein: CASSFPPTGTSYNSPLHF.

This clonotype was detected only a few times. The chain joins TRBV7-9 to TRBJ2-7, with TRBD1 matching over 7 bases. V gave up 7 bases and J gave up 2 bases; unmatched junction bases: 11. From germline, CDR1 is SEHNR and CDR2 FQNEAQ (reference sequence). This CDR3 comprises 15 residues. CDR3 region: CASTDRQGPTYEQYF. For the CDR3, the DNA is TGTGCCAGCACCGATCGACAGGGACCTACCTACGAGCAGTACTTC.

This clonotype has ten or more counts. The chain uses TRBV20-1 and TRBJ1-2; a weak D match, TRBD1 (6 bases). The CDR3 sequence is 13 residues long. The V and J ends lost 3 bases and 6 bases respectively, with 14 bases between them. In germline, CDR1 is DFQATT, CDR2 SNEGSKA (reference sequence). The CDR3 protein is CSASQQGVHGYTF. The DNA for the CDR3 is TGCAGTGCTAGTCAACAGGGAGTTCATGGCTACACCTTC.

This clonotype was counted many times. The chain has TRBV3-1 and TRBJ2-3; the D call may be TRBD1 or TRBD2 (5 bases each). CDR1 and CDR2 (germline): LGHDT, YNNKEL (reference sequence). V lost 4 bases to trimming and J lost 2 bases, with 10 bases between them. This CDR3 comprises 14 residues. This CDR3 is CASSLGTLTDTQYF. CDR3 DNA: TGTGCCAGCAGCCTCGGGACCCTCACAGATACGCAGTATTTT.

This clonotype appeared many times. V and J are TRBV12-3 or TRBV12-4 and TRBJ1-1, with D possibly matching TRBD1 (6 bases). The CDR3 is 14 amino acids. The V gene lost 7 bases and the J gene lost 3 bases, with 15 bases spanning the gap. The CDR3 nucleotides read TGTGCCAGCAATTCCCCGGACAGTTACACTGAAGCTTTCTTT. It yields the protein CASNSPDSYTEAFF.

The J gene is TRBJ2-2, the V gene TRBV7-2; tentatively, D is TRBD2 (5 bases). The germline V gene encodes CDR1 SGHTA and CDR2 FQGNSA. CDR3 length equals 16 residues. V lost 1 base and J lost 1, with 10 bases in between. The CDR3 here is CASSLVSRGNTGELFF. Here the CDR3 DNA reads TGTGCCAGCAGCTTAGTCTCTCGGGGGAACACCGGGGAGCTGTTTTTT.

This clonotype was counted ten times or more. V and J are TRBV10-3 and TRBJ2-1; D may be TRBD2 (5 bases). The CDR3 has 12 amino acids. V was pared by 3 bases and J by 10 bases, with 10 bases between. CDR1 and CDR2 from the germline V gene are ENHRY and SYGVKD. The CDR3 region is CAISDSAPEQFF. CDR3 DNA sequence: TGTGCCATCAGTGATAGCGCTCCCGAGCAGTTCTTC.

Ten or more counts support this clonotype. This chain joins TRBV6-2 or TRBV6-3 and TRBJ2-7, with 12 bases identical to TRBD1. Germline V gene sequence: CDR1 MNHEY, CDR2 SVGEGT. V gave up 6 bases and J gave up 6 bases; unmatched junction bases: 6. The CDR3 spans 14 residues. DNA of the CDR3: TGTGCCAGCAGCCCCGGGACAGGGGGCAGCGAGCAGTACTTC. Protein: CASSPGTGGSEQYF.

There are many counts of this clonotype. The chain uses TRBV7-9 and TRBJ2-5; D may be TRBD1 (6 bases). CDR1 is SEHNR, CDR2 FQNEAQ, per germline (reference sequence). CDR3 size: 13 residues. Trimming stripped 5 bases from V and 7 bases from J, with 14 bases between. The CDR3 spells CASSNRVMATQYF. The CDR3 DNA sequence: TGTGCCAGCAGCAACAGGGTGATGGCGACCCAGTACTTC. Drawing the rest from reference TRBV7-9 and TRBJ2-5, the complete variable domain is DTGVSQNPRHKITKRGQNVTFRCDPISEHNRLYWYRQTLGQGPEFLTYFQNEAQLEKSRLLSDRFSAERPKGSFSTLEIQRTEQGDSAMYLCASSNRVMATQYFGPGTRLLVL.

This clonotype was seen ten or more times. The chain has TRBV6-5 and TRBJ1-1; D unclear. Per germline, CDR1 MNHEY and CDR2 SVGAGI. Trimming removed 3 bases at V and 1 base at J, with 9 bases between. The CDR3 spans 14 residues. CDR3: CASSYRTENTEAFF. DNA of the CDR3: TGTGCCAGCAGTTATCGTACAGAGAACACTGAAGCTTTCTTT.

This clonotype occurred a few times. The chain combines TRBV4-3 with TRBJ2-1; 11 bases fit TRBD2. Germline V gene data show CDR1 as LGHNA and CDR2 as YSLEER. The CDR3 contains 18 residues. The V segment lost 0 bases and the J segment 6 bases; nucleotides outside the gene matches: 10. Here the CDR3 DNA reads TGCGCCAGCAGCCAAGATCGCCCTGCGCTAGCGGGAGGCAATGAGCAGTTCTTC. This gives the protein CASSQDRPALAGGNEQFF.

This clonotype turned up a few times. The chain combines TRBV7-9 with TRBJ2-1, with D unresolved. The germline V and J ends were trimmed by 5 bases and 0 bases, with 8 bases remaining between them. Germline V lookup: CDR1 SEHNR, CDR2 FQNEAQ (reference sequence). The CDR3 length is 14 residues. The CDR3 loop reads CASSPANSYNEQFF. The CDR3 bases are TGTGCCAGCAGCCCCGCGAACTCCTACAATGAGCAGTTCTTC.